The clone carrying this TCR beta chain was recorded a few times. What it binds is not known. Losses at the gene ends were 4 bases for V and 2 bases for J; bases not matched to a gene: 3. This CDR3 has 16 residues. Germline loops: CDR1 LNHDA, CDR2 SQIVND (reference sequence). This entry is derived from a study of beta chain features in type 1 diabetes. All of the isolated RNA was reverse transcribed, so expressed TCRB transcripts were sequenced. Data came from immunoSEQ multiplex PCR; TCRdb stores just in-frame clones and leaves some out. The data hold 200,000 to 250,000 clones, with about 9.3% observed a single time. Overall study results and limits: Moderate yet significant TCRB CDR3 shortening was seen in Type 1 diabetes patients in all four CD4+ subsets. VDJ junctions in type 1 diabetes patients carried more deletions and fewer insertions. Possible PCR preference for shorter templates applied equally to patients and controls. Patients' naive, central memory and regulatory TCRB repertoires appeared more alike than those of healthy donors.

This sequence originates from a woman under 30 in good health. V and J are TRBV19 and TRBJ2-6; TRBD1 aligns across 9 bases. Sample: naive CD4+ T cells from blood. DNA for the CDR3: TGTGCCAGTAGTAAAACAGGGGGCACTGGGGCCAACGTCCTGACTTTC. Translating gives CASSKTGGTGANVLTF.